This T cell receptor beta chain was sequenced in a study of shared clonotypes between healthy human individuals (dated by TCRdb to the early 2020s). Context from the whole study: Three men and two women, aged 18 to 49 years, made up the cohort. To estimate repertoire size and how much clonotypes are shared between individuals, the study performed deep sequencing of blood TCR repertoires from 4 to 6 healthy adults. Between about 0.85 and 9.5 billion PBMCs per donor were obtained by leukapheresis. Per donor, three plates each were used for CD4 naive and CD4 memory, two for CD8 naive, and one for CD8 memory. To increase sequencing depth and limit assay-specific biases, different laboratories used diverse techniques to prepare libraries and sequence TCR repertoires.

Using the deep immunoSEQ assay, TCR CDR3 regions were amplified from genomic DNA by multiplex PCR. For each cell subset, the extracted genomic DNA was distributed evenly across all wells of several immunoSEQ 96-well plates, and each plate served as one replicate. For sorted subsets, approximately 0.2 ug of genomic DNA, equivalent to 25,000 to 35,000 T cell genomes, went into each replicate PCR. Purified libraries were measured with a Qubit 3.0 fluorometer, size-checked on a Bioanalyzer 2100, and measured again with the KAPA Library Quantification kit. Each immunoSEQ 96-well plate was sequenced on its own single-read 150-cycle Illumina NextSeq 550 flow cell. The authors processed their data as follows. Because only junctional sequences without quality scores were contained in the immunoSEQ output, filtering matching that applied to full-length reads could not be performed. Sequences were annotated with PyIR, a Python wrapper for IgBLAST v1.9, using IMGT germline references to assign V/J genes and CDR3. Reads were filtered out if the reads had weak V/J assignments (E-value above 1e-6), no CDR3, stop codons, out-of-frame junctions, or ambiguous translated residues. A V3J clonotype was defined by an identical inferred V gene, J gene, and CDR3 amino acid sequence. Percentage overlap between repertoires was computed as shared unique clonotypes divided by the size of the smaller repertoire. Three approaches were used to assess repertoire richness: RTK rarefaction, the Chao1 estimator, and Recon v2.1 estimates of unobserved clonotypes. Generation probabilities for all TCRbeta clonotypes obtained by the gDNA method from a handful of donors were computed using OLGA. In TCRdb, the immuneACCESS table is reduced to in-frame sequences with V and J assigned. These tables do not hold every clone; where another copy was compared, an unresolved V gene accounts for under half, and the others remain unexplained. For V, J and clone size, that table is used; D and trimming come from the DNA. This sample has 2 million to 2.5 million clones in its table, and about 90% of those were observed once. Together, the top ten hold approximately 0.39% of the sample.

Broader findings and caveats from the paper: The genetic and exposure-history diversity represented was limited by the small number of donors. Naive subsets generally had larger estimated clonotype richness than memory subsets. Incomplete sequencing was indicated by rarefaction of sorted-subset datasets, despite the large sequencing depth. Compared with non-shared clonotypes, the clonotypes found in all four sorted-subset donors had higher generation probabilities. Sampling was limited to blood, and TCR repertoires in tissue likely differ from TCR repertoires in blood. When several donors were compared, the shared fraction of clonotypes was about 5.4% for naive CD4, roughly 3.3% for naive CD8, 2% to 2.5% for memory CD4, and 0.3% to 0.5% for memory CD8. Based on pairwise subsampling, the degree of clonotype sharing among donors was expected to be affected by sequencing depth.

The donors were healthy, HIV-negative adults with no recently reported acute infections or vaccinations. Only Caucasian adults living in Nashville, Tennessee, USA were represented among the donors. CD4+ T cells were enriched by magnetic negative selection; naive cells were then positively selected on CD45RA, and the negative fraction formed the memory subset. Blood was collected by leukapheresis, and PBMCs were isolated by Ficoll-Histopaque density gradient centrifugation and then cryopreserved in liquid nitrogen vapor phase. Analytical flow cytometry was used to check the purity and quantity of every magnetically sorted T cell population. Genomic DNA was isolated from every sorted fraction and measured by UV absorbance on a Nanodrop 2000c. V is pared back by 4 bases and J by 7 bases, with 5 bases lying between the germline termini. The CDR3 covers 11 residues, taking in both the cysteine and the phenylalanine. Only the CDR3 part of the read is kept: 33 bases, read in frame from the first base. The germline V gene supplies CDR1 SGHTS and CDR2 YDEGEE.

To note about this clone: No antigen is known for it. No per-base quality is available; no much larger clone lies one base away.

This receptor was taken from a man aged 18-30 years in good health. Some clones in this sample may be carry-over from other donors' samples. Specimen: naive CD4+ T cells from PBMCs. Interpreted using the paper, the cell subset or site label stands for: CD45RA+ positively selected. The chain links TRBV5-8 with TRBJ1-4, with no reliable assignment of the D segment. The base sequence is TGTGCCAGCAGCCTCGGTGAAAAACTGTTTTTT. Its translation reads: CASSLGEKLFF.